This TCR beta chain was observed in a study of T cell responses to AZD1222 COVID-19 vaccine. Study-wide findings and caveats: Two doses of AZD1222 preceded a rise in Spike-specific TCR breadth and depth. Of the AZD1222 recipients, only 5 to 7 were seropositive at baseline. As reported, nearly half of all spike-specific TCRs target variant regions that are unmutated. Donors were largely white British and mainly female; clonal diversity was possibly underestimated.

V dropped 1 base and J dropped 7; count of bases not matched to a gene: 0. This CDR3 has 14 amino acids. The germline V gene encodes CDR1 MNHNS and CDR2 SASEGT. Assay used: immunoSEQ multiplex PCR; TCRdb lists only in-frame clones, some missing. Of about 120,000 clones listed, roughly 92% are singletons. The count of this clone is one. Its specificity is unknown. The receptor's source is an adult in good health. The chain recombines TRBV6-1 with TRBJ1-6; 8 bases fit TRBD1. Sequenced here: peripheral blood, sampled on day 0 of AZD1222 vaccination. CDR3 residues: CASSEDRGNSPLHF. In DNA, the CDR3 is TGTGCCAGCAGTGAAGACAGGGGGAATTCACCCCTCCACTTT.